The next 28 T cell receptor beta chains were all read from a single sample in a study of CD8+ T cells in alopecia areata. Treatment described: oral pan-JAK inhibitor, 5-10 mg twice daily. Once RNA had been extracted, it was reverse transcribed into cDNA to act as the sequencing template. The protocol was immunoSEQ multiplex PCR, while the TCRdb copy is restricted to in-frame clones and leaves out a portion. Of fewer than 250,000 clones listed, 35% to 45% are singletons. The sample was CD4+ T cells sorted from blood, taken at approximately week 34, from a patient treated with tofacitinib. These receptors were taken from a human donor with alopecia areata.

This chain joins TRBV13 and TRBJ2-1; the match to TRBD2 covers 11 bases. V was pared by 4 bases and J by 8 bases, with 4 bases of the junction left unmatched. The CDR3 runs 14 residues. Germline-derived CDR1 and CDR2 are PRHDT and FYEKMQ (reference sequence). The CDR3 is CASSSTSGSDEQFF. The CDR3 DNA is TGTGCCAGCAGCTCTACTAGCGGGAGCGATGAGCAGTTCTTC.

This clone was observed a handful of times. The rearrangement uses TRBV5-1 and TRBJ1-2; TRBD1 might be the D (5 bases). Trimming left V 3 bases short and J 1 base short, with 10 bases between. CDR3 length: 14 amino acids. Germline V gene data show CDR1 as SGHRS and CDR2 as YFSETQ. CDR3 bases: TGCGCCAGCAGCTGGACACAGGATAACTATGGCTACACCTTC. Protein product: CASSWTQDNYGYTF. Supplemented by reference TRBV5-1 and TRBJ1-2, the full variable domain reads KAGVTQTPRYLIKTRGQQVTLSCSPISGHRSVSWYQQTPGQGLQFLFEYFSETQRNKGNFPGRFSGRQFSNSRSEMNVSTLELGDSALYLCASSWTQDNYGYTFGSGTRLTVV.

This clone showed up just a few times. V usage is TRBV4-1 and J usage is TRBJ2-7, with 9 bases that match TRBD1. The V gene's germline CDR1 is MGHRA and CDR2 YSYEKL. The CDR3 totals 14 residues. Unmatched junction bases numbered 7, after V lost 6 bases and J lost 4 bases. CDR3 region: CASSLEQGAYEQYF. CDR3 sequence (DNA): TGCGCCAGCAGTCTAGAACAGGGGGCATACGAGCAGTACTTC.

This clone occurred once. This chain links TRBV6-1 with TRBJ2-7, with 8 bases fitting TRBD1. Germline values: CDR1 MNHNS, CDR2 SASEGT. The ends lost 7 bases at V and 6 bases at J; junction bases unmatched: 11. This CDR3 comprises 14 residues. The CDR3 DNA is TGTGCCAGCACGAGAGGACAGGGAGGAAGCGAGCAGTACTTC. This sequence encodes CASTRGQGGSEQYF.

The J gene is TRBJ2-6, the V gene TRBV30, with 7 bases fitting TRBD1. Germline lookup yields CDR1 GTSNPN and CDR2 SVGIG (reference sequence). J lost 0 bases, V lost 4 bases, and 6 bases had no gene match. The CDR3 has 16 amino acids. For the CDR3, the DNA is TGTGCCTGGACAGGACAGGTTATCTCTGGGGCCAACGTCCTGACTTTC. Translation: CAWTGQVISGANVLTF.

V usage is TRBV6-5 and J usage is TRBJ2-3; 7 bases align to TRBD1. CDR3 size: 15 residues. Per germline, CDR1 MNHEY and CDR2 SVGAGI. The V gene end was trimmed by 5 bases and the J gene end by 0 bases; junction bases not matched to a gene: 5. CDR3 sequence: CASSPDRVSTDTQYF. DNA of the CDR3: TGTGCCAGCAGTCCTGACAGGGTTAGCACAGATACGCAGTATTTT.

V is TRBV13 and J is TRBJ2-1; 16 bases map to TRBD2. J was trimmed by 1 base and V by 3 bases; bases with no gene match: 3. Germline V lookup: CDR1 PRHDT, CDR2 FYEKMQ (reference sequence). The CDR3 is made up of 18 amino acids. The CDR3 region has the DNA TGTGCCAGCAGCTTGGGACTAGCGGGAGGGCCTTCCTACAATGAGCAGTTCTTC. Protein product: CASSLGLAGGPSYNEQFF.

The chain has TRBV5-6 and TRBJ1-6; 8 bases match TRBD1. The CDR3 is 15 residues long. The germline V gene has CDR1 SGHDT and CDR2 YYEEEE. Trimming cost V 4 bases and J 7 bases; bases outside gene matches: 7. CDR3 sequence: CASSRTGFGNSPLHF. The CDR3 DNA is TGTGCCAGCAGCCGGACAGGGTTCGGGAATTCACCCCTCCACTTT.

This rearrangement joins TRBV7-2 to TRBJ2-2; D is unclear. Trimming took off 1 base at V and 0 bases at J, with 6 bases between the two ends. Germline V gene lookup returns CDR1 SGHTA and CDR2 FQGNSA. The CDR3 sequence is 15 residues long. The CDR3 spells CASSLGTANTGELFF. The CDR3 DNA reads as TGTGCCAGCAGCTTAGGGACCGCGAACACCGGGGAGCTGTTTTTT.

This chain uses TRBV30 with TRBJ2-2, with D unclear. Germline V gene lookup returns CDR1 GTSNPN and CDR2 SVGIG (reference sequence). CDR3 length: 15 residues. The V and J ends lost 3 bases and 7 bases respectively, with 18 bases between them. The CDR3 reads CAWRGNDPLDGELFF. In DNA form, the CDR3 reads TGTGCCTGGAGGGGCAATGACCCCCTGGACGGGGAGCTGTTTTTT. Variable domain in full (rest from reference TRBV30 and TRBJ2-2): SQTIHQWPATLVQPVGSPLSLECTVEGTSNPNLYWYRQAAGRGLQLLFYSVGIGQISSEVPQNLSASRPQDRQFILSSKKLLLSDSGFYLCAWRGNDPLDGELFFGEGSRLTVL.

The DNA for the CDR3 is TGTGCCAGCAGGCCTAGTGTAACTGAAGCTTTCTTT. Encoded protein: CASRPSVTEAFF. The chain links TRBV7-9 to TRBJ1-1; D remains ambiguous. Trimming removed 6 bases at V and 5 bases at J, with 10 bases between. This CDR3 has 12 amino acids. From germline, CDR1 is SEHNR and CDR2 FQNEAQ (reference sequence).

V and J are TRBV6-5 and TRBJ1-5; TRBD1 is a possible D gene (5 bases). The CDR3 contains 14 residues. The V end was cut by 2 bases, the J end by 4 bases, with 9 bases between. In germline, CDR1 is MNHEY, CDR2 SVGAGI. The CDR3 bases are TGTGCCAGCAGTTACCGGGACGGGAATCAGCCCCAGCATTTT. Its translation is CASSYRDGNQPQHF.

This clone was seen only a few times. The chain has TRBV29-1 and TRBJ2-1, with 14 nucleotides matching TRBD2. V lost 4 bases and J lost 4; bases outside the gene matches: 9. CDR3 length equals 17 residues. Germline-derived CDR1 and CDR2 are SQVTM and ANQGSEA. CDR3 sequence reads: CSVAPGLAGVGYNEQFF. CDR3 coding DNA: TGCAGCGTTGCCCCGGGACTAGCGGGAGTCGGGTACAATGAGCAGTTCTTC.

The rearrangement links TRBV30 to TRBJ1-3; D gene ambiguous. The ends were cut back, 3 bases at V and 1 base at J, with 10 bases in the middle. In germline, CDR1 is GTSNPN, CDR2 SVGIG (reference sequence). This CDR3 contains 14 residues. CDR3 region: CAWSRRNSGNTIYF. The CDR3 DNA reads TGTGCCTGGAGCAGACGCAATTCTGGAAACACCATATATTTT.

A few counts support this clone. The chain links TRBV10-3 to TRBJ2-3; tentatively, D is TRBD1 or TRBD2 (6 bases each). Trimming cost V 9 bases and J 2 bases, with 12 bases left between them. This CDR3 has 13 residues. The germline CDR1 and CDR2 sequences are ENHRY and SYGVKD. CDR3 region: CAMSGGLTDTQYF. In DNA, the CDR3 is TGTGCCATGTCCGGGGGCCTCACAGATACGCAGTATTTT.

This clone has only a few counts. The chain employs TRBV12-5 and TRBJ2-1; TRBD2 matches at 13 bases. The CDR3 contains 15 residues. Trimming removed 4 bases from V and 9 bases from J; junction bases left unmatched: 6. CDR1 LGHNT and CDR2 FRNRAP come from the germline V gene. CDR3 in amino acids: CASGSGLAGVGEQFF. The CDR3 DNA reads TGTGCTAGTGGTTCTGGACTAGCGGGAGTCGGTGAGCAGTTCTTC.

This rearrangement joins TRBV2 to TRBJ2-3; a weak D match, TRBD2 (5 bases). The V gene lost 7 bases and the J gene lost 0 bases, with 11 bases spanning the gap. Per the germline V gene, CDR1 is SNHLY and CDR2 is FYNNEI. The CDR3 extends over 14 amino acids. CDR3: CASMERGSTDTQYF. The CDR3 bases are TGTGCCAGCATGGAGCGCGGGAGCACAGATACGCAGTATTTT.

The table lists this clone with a few counts. The J gene is TRBJ1-5, the V gene TRBV19; possible D gene TRBD1, 5 bases. Trimming left V 1 base short and J 5 bases short, with 12 bases between. Germline V lookup: CDR1 LNHDA, CDR2 SQIVND (reference sequence). This CDR3 has 15 residues. CDR3 amino acids: CASSIGAGSHQPQHF. The CDR3, as DNA: TGTGCCAGTAGTATAGGGGCAGGGAGCCATCAGCCCCAGCATTTT.

This clone showed up just a few times. The chain joins TRBV27 to TRBJ1-1, with D possibly being TRBD1 (5 bases). Germline values: CDR1 MNHEY, CDR2 SMNVEV (reference sequence). V was clipped by 2 bases and J by 5 bases, with 9 bases between them. The CDR3 extends over 13 amino acids. The CDR3 protein is CASSLTRGTEAFF. The CDR3 DNA sequence: TGTGCCAGCAGTTTAACAAGGGGAACTGAAGCTTTCTTT.

This clone was counted between two and nine times. J is TRBJ2-4 and V is TRBV2; TRBD1 matches 7 bases. CDR1 is SNHLY, CDR2 FYNNEI, per germline. V was clipped by 5 bases and J by 2 bases; unmatched bases: 3. The CDR3 spans 14 residues. The CDR3 reads CASSLTGTKNIQYF. CDR3 sequence (DNA): TGTGCCAGCAGTTTGACAGGGACCAAAAACATTCAGTACTTC.

The sample holds a few counts of this clone. The chain couples TRBV18 to TRBJ2-7; D remains ambiguous. This CDR3 contains 14 residues. V lost 0 bases to trimming and J lost 3 bases, with 9 bases between them. In germline, CDR1 is KGHSH, CDR2 LQKENI. CDR3 amino acids: CASSPPAGYYEQYF. In nucleotides, the CDR3 is TGTGCCAGCTCACCACCGGCCGGATACTACGAGCAGTACTTC.

This clone was seen once. The chain carries TRBV5-1 and TRBJ1-2; D uncertain. V was shortened by 0 bases and J by 4 bases, with 10 bases between the two germline ends. The CDR3 length is 14 residues. Germline loops: CDR1 SGHRS, CDR2 YFSETQ. The CDR3 sequence is CASSLGTPGYGYTF. In DNA form, the CDR3 reads TGCGCCAGCAGCTTGGGGACCCCTGGCTATGGCTACACCTTC. Looking up the rest from reference TRBV5-1 and TRBJ1-2 gives the full variable domain: KAGVTQTPRYLIKTRGQQVTLSCSPISGHRSVSWYQQTPGQGLQFLFEYFSETQRNKGNFPGRFSGRQFSNSRSEMNVSTLELGDSALYLCASSLGTPGYGYTFGSGTRLTVV.

This clone was found a few times. V gene TRBV6-5 combines with J gene TRBJ1-1, with D perhaps TRBD1 (5 bases). Germline V gives CDR1 MNHEY, CDR2 SVGAGI. The CDR3 is 15 amino acids. Trimming cost V 4 bases and J 5 bases, with 17 bases left between them. In DNA, the CDR3 is TGTGCCAGCAGTTTCCGCCGGGGCGAGGGGACTGAAGCTTTCTTT. Protein: CASSFRRGEGTEAFF.

This clone was observed a few times. The chain's CDR3 is CASISSGSSYEQYF. The CDR3 region has the DNA TGTGCCAGCATCAGTAGCGGGAGTTCCTACGAGCAGTACTTC. The chain has TRBV28 and TRBJ2-7; 9 positions agree with TRBD2. The CDR3 contains 14 residues. The V and J ends lost 7 bases and 1 base, in that order; junction bases with no gene match: 5. Germline CDR1 is MDHEN and CDR2 is SYDVKM.

This sequence joins TRBV4-1 and TRBJ2-7; 12 positions agree with TRBD2. Germline V gene data show CDR1 as MGHRA and CDR2 as YSYEKL. The CDR3 consists of 15 residues. J was trimmed by 6 bases and V by 2 bases; bases with no gene match: 5. The CDR3 region has the DNA TGCGCCAGCAGCCAAATACTAGCGGGAGGTAGCGAGCAGTACTTC. Protein: CASSQILAGGSEQYF.

The J gene is TRBJ2-1, the V gene TRBV2, with D possibly TRBD1 on 5 matching bases. The CDR3 runs to 13 residues. V was clipped by 7 bases and J by 8 bases, with 15 bases between them. In germline, CDR1 is SNHLY, CDR2 FYNNEI. In nucleotides, the CDR3 is TGTGCCAGCACCGTACAGGCCAGGGATGAGCAGTTCTTC. Translating it yields CASTVQARDEQFF.

This clone has a count of ten or more. The V and J genes are TRBV4-2 and TRBJ2-7; the D gene is possibly TRBD2 (6 bases). The germline V gene has CDR1 LGHNA and CDR2 YNFKEQ. V gave up 2 bases and J gave up 0 bases, with 14 bases separating them. There are 16 residues in the CDR3. The CDR3 nucleotides are TGTGCCAGCAGCCAAACTACTAGCAGGAGCTCCTACGAGCAGTACTTC. Translating it yields CASSQTTSRSSYEQYF.

The rearrangement links TRBV25-1 to TRBJ1-1, with D possibly being TRBD1 (5 bases). V lost 0 bases, J lost 4 bases, and 18 bases lay in between. The CDR3 runs 17 residues. In germline, CDR1 is MGHDK, CDR2 SYGVNS. The chain's CDR3 is CASSEYRIWGESTEAFF. The CDR3 nucleotides read TGTGCCAGCAGTGAATATAGGATCTGGGGCGAGAGCACTGAAGCTTTCTTT. The full variable domain, with the rest looked up from reference TRBV25-1 and TRBJ1-1, is EADIYQTPRYLVIGTGKKITLECSQTMGHDKMYWYQQDPGMELHLIHYSYGVNSTEKGDLSSESTVSRIRTEHFPLTLESARPSHTSQYLCASSEYRIWGESTEAFFGQGTRLTVV.